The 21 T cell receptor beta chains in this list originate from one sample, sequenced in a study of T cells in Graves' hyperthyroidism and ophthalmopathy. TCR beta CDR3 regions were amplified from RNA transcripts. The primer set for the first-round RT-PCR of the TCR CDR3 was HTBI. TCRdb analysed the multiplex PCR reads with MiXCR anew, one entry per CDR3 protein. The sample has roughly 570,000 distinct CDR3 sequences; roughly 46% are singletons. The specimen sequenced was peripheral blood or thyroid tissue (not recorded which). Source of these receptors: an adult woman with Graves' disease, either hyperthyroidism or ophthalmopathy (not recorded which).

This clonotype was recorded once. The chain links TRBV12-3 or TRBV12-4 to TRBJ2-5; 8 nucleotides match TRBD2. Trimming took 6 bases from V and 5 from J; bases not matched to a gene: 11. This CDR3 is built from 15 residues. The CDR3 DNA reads TGTGCCAGCAGCCCTCCGAGCGGGAGTAAGGAGACCCAGTACTTC. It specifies CASSPPSGSKETQYF.

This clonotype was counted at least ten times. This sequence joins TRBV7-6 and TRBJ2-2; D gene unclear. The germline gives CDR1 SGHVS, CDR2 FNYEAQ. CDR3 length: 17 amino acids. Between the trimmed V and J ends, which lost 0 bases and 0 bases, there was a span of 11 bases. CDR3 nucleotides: TGTGCCAGCAGCTTAGCGGTGGCAGGCGCGAACACCGGGGAGCTGTTTTTT. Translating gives CASSLAVAGANTGELFF.

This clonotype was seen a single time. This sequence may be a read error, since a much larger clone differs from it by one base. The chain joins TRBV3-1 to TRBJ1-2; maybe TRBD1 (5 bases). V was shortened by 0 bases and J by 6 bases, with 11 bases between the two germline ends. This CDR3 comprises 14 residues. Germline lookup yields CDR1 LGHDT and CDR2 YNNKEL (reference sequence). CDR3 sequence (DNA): TGTGCCAGCAGCCAAGATGCGACAGTTCATGGCTACACCTTC. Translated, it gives CASSQDATVHGYTF.

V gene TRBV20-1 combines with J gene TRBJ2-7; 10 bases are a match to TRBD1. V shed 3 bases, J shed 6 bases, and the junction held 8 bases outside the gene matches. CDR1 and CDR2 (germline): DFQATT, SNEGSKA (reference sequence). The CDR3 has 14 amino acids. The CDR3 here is CSARVGTGAFEQYF. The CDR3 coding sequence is TGCAGTGCTAGGGTCGGGACAGGGGCCTTCGAGCAGTACTTC.

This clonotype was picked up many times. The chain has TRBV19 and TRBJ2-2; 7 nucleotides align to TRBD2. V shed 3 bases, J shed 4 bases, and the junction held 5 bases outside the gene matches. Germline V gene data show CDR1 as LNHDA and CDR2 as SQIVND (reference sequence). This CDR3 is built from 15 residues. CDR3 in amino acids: CASSMGRETTGELFF. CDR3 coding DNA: TGTGCCAGTAGTATGGGGCGGGAGACCACCGGGGAGCTGTTTTTT.

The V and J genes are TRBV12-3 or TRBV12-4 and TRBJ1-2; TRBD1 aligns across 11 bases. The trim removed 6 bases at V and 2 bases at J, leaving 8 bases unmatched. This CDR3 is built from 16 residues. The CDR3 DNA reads TGTGCCAGCAGCCCGGGACAGGGGGTTTGGAACTATGGCTACACCTTC. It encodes CASSPGQGVWNYGYTF.

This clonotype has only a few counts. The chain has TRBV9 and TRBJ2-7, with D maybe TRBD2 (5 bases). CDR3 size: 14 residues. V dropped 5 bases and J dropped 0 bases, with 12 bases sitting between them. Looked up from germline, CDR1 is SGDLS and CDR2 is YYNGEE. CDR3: CASRGLETSYEQYF. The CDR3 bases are TGTGCCAGCAGAGGACTTGAAACCTCCTACGAGCAGTACTTC.

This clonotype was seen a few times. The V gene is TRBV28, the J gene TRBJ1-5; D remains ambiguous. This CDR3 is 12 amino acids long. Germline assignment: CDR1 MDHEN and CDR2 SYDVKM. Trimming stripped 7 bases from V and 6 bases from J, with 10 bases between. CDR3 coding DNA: TGTGCCAGCACCACACGCGGTCAGCCCCAGCATTTT. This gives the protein CASTTRGQPQHF.

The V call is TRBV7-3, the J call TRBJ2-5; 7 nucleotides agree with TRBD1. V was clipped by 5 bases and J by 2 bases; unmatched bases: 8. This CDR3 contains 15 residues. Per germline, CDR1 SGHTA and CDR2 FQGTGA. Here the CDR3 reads CASSQFSRGQETQYF. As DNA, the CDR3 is TGTGCCAGCAGCCAGTTCAGCAGGGGGCAAGAGACCCAGTACTTC.

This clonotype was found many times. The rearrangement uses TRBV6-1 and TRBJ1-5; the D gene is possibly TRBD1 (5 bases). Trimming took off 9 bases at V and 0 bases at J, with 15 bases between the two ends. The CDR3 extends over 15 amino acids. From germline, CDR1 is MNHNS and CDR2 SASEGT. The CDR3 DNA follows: TGTGCCAGGAGGGGACGGATTTATAGCAATCAGCCCCAGCATTTT. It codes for CARRGRIYSNQPQHF.

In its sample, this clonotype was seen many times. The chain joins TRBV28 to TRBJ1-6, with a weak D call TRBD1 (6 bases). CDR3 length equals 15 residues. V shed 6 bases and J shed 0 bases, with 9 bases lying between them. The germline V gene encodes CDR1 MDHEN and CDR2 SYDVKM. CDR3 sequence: CASRGAHSYNSPLHF. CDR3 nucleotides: TGTGCCAGCAGGGGGGCTCACTCCTATAATTCACCCCTCCACTTT.

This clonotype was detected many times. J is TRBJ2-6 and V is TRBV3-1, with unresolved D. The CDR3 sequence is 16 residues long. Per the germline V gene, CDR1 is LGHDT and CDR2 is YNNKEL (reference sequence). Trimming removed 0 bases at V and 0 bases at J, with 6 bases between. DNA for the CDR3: TGTGCCAGCAGCCAAGATAGAGACTCTGGGGCCAACGTCCTGACTTTC. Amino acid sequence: CASSQDRDSGANVLTF.

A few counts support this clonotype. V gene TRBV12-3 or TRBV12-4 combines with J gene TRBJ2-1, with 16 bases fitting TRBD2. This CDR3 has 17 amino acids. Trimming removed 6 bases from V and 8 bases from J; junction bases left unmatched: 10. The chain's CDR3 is CASRSGTSGRVHDEQFF. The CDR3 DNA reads TGTGCCAGCAGGTCCGGGACTAGCGGGAGGGTTCATGATGAGCAGTTCTTC.

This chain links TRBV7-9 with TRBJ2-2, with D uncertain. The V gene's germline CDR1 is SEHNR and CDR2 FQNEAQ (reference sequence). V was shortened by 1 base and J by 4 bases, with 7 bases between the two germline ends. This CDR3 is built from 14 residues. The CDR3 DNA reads TGTGCCAGCAGCTTAGAGGAGTTCACCGGGGAGCTGTTTTTT. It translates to CASSLEEFTGELFF.

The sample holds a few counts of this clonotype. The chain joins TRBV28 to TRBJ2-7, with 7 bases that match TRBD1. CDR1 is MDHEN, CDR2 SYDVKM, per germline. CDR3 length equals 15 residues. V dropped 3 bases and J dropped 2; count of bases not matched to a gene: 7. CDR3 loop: CASSFTGGQAYEQYF. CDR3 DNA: TGTGCCAGCAGTTTTACCGGCGGACAGGCCTACGAGCAGTACTTC.

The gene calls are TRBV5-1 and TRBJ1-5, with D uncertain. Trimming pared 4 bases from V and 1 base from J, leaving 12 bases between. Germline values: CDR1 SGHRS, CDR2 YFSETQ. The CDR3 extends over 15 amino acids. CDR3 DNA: TGCGCCAGCAGCCAAGACCGGATGAGCAATCAGCCCCAGCATTTT. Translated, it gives CASSQDRMSNQPQHF.

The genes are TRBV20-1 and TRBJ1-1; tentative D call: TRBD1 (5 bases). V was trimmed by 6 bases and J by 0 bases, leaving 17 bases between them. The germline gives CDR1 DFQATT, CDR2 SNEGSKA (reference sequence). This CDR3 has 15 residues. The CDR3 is CSAPEVRGMNTEAFF. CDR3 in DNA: TGCAGTGCGCCTGAAGTGCGGGGGATGAACACTGAAGCTTTCTTT.

CDR3 DNA: TGTGCCAGCAGTTTAGTCGGGACAGGGGTCGTCACCGGGGAGCTGTTTTTT. This encodes CASSLVGTGVVTGELFF. The chain is built from TRBV12-3 or TRBV12-4 and TRBJ2-2; 10 nucleotides align to TRBD1. The V segment lost 1 base and the J segment 4 bases; nucleotides outside the gene matches: 6. The CDR3 is made up of 17 amino acids.

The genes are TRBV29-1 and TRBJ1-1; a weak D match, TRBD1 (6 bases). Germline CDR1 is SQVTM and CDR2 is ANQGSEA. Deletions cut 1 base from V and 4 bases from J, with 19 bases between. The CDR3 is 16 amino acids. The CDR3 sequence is CSVEGRRQEWSTEAFF. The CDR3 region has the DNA TGCAGCGTTGAAGGCCGACGACAGGAATGGTCCACTGAAGCTTTCTTT.

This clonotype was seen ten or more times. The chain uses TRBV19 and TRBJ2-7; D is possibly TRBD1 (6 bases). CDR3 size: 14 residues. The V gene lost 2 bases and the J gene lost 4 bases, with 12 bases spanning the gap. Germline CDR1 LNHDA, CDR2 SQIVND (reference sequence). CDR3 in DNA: TGTGCCAGTAGTATACAGGGGACGACTTACGAGCAGTACTTC. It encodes CASSIQGTTYEQYF.

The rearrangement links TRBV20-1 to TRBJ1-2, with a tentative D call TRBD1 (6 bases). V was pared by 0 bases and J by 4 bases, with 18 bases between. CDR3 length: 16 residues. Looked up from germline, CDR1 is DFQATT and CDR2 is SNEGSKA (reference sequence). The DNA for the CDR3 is TGCAGTGCTAGAGATCTCGGGTGGGGGGGCCCCTATGGCTACACCTTC. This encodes CSARDLGWGGPYGYTF.